This entry is about one T cell receptor beta chain. The CDR3 is 13 amino acids. V gave up 6 bases and J gave up 4 bases; unmatched junction bases: 5. The authors' processing: It was from reference gene primer amplification that nucleated cell counts were estimated. Only in-frame clones appear in the TCRdb table, and some are missing; sequencing was by immunoSEQ multiplex PCR. That table furnishes V, J and clone size, whereas the DNA furnished D and trimming. The profile shows 150,000 to 200,000 clones, about nine tenths of them singletons. These data belong to a study of blood T cell repertoires in COVID-19. The wider study: Acute-phase and convalescent COVID-19 samples originated in the United States, Italy and Spain. T cells, B-cell-depleted T cells, or PBMCs provided the cDNA or gDNA that served as material.

The sample consisted of peripheral blood. The sequence was obtained from a man in his forties or fifties with acute or convalescent COVID-19. The J gene is TRBJ1-2, the V gene TRBV12-3 or TRBV12-4; 7 bases match TRBD1. DNA of the CDR3: TGTGCCAGCAGCCCAGACAGGGTCTATGGCTACACCTTC. It encodes CASSPDRVYGYTF.